Below, 5 T cell receptor beta chains from the same sample are listed, as sequenced in a study of T cells after yellow fever vaccination (dated by TCRdb to about 2019). Explained via the paper, the treatment or condition label denotes: live attenuated yellow fever vaccine strain. Library method: 5' RACE. These reads were obtained on an Illumina HiSeq 2500. TCRdb trimmed public reads at Q25 via fastp, called clones via MiXCR and kept in-frame beta chains. Here each entry gathers all rows of one CDR3 protein and keeps the most common genes and DNA. Present in this sample are about 630,000 distinct CDR3 sequences, 9% to 15% of which were seen just once. Under 15% of the sample is in the top ten clones. This sample comprised PBMCs, obtained on the day of the yellow fever booster vaccination. The receptors shown here come from a man between 25 and 39 years old who received the YFV17D yellow fever vaccine.

There are many counts of this clonotype. This chain connects TRBV12-5 to TRBJ2-1; TRBD2 matches at 7 bases. Germline V gene lookup returns CDR1 LGHNT and CDR2 FRNRAP. CDR3 length equals 16 residues. V shed 3 bases, J shed 10 bases, and the junction held 15 bases outside the gene matches. The CDR3 bases are TGTGCTAGTGGTTTTTACGTCCGCGGGAGTCCTCGAGAGCAGTTCTTC. Protein product: CASGFYVRGSPREQFF.

This clonotype showed up many times. This sequence joins TRBV7-9 and TRBJ2-7; D is unresolved. The germline gives CDR1 SEHNR, CDR2 FQNEAQ (reference sequence). The CDR3 runs 12 residues. Trimming removed 5 bases at V and 3 bases at J, with 8 bases between. CDR3 sequence: CASSRDFYEQYF. The CDR3 DNA is TGTGCCAGCAGCCGAGACTTCTACGAGCAGTACTTC.

J is TRBJ1-6 and V is TRBV5-6; D is uncertain. CDR3 length: 13 residues. Trimming pared 3 bases from V and 7 bases from J, leaving 8 bases between. From germline, CDR1 is SGHDT and CDR2 YYEEEE. CDR3 DNA: TGTGCCAGCAGCTACAGTTACAATTCACCCCTCCACTTT. The encoded protein is CASSYSYNSPLHF.

The chain is built from TRBV5-4 and TRBJ2-3, with D possibly TRBD1 on 6 matching bases. Germline V gene lookup returns CDR1 SGHNT and CDR2 YYREEE (reference sequence). CDR3 length equals 15 residues. Trimming pared 3 bases from V and 2 bases from J, leaving 13 bases between. The DNA of the CDR3 is TGTGCCAGCAGCTCGGGGACAACGCCCACAGATACGCAGTATTTT. Its translation: CASSSGTTPTDTQYF.

Only a few counts were recorded for this clonotype. The CDR3 here is CASSPQAPPGSEQYF. The CDR3 nucleotides are TGTGCCAGCTCACCACAGGCCCCACCAGGGTCCGAGCAGTACTTC. This chain joins TRBV18 and TRBJ2-7; maybe TRBD1 (5 bases). The CDR3 contains 15 residues. With 1 base removed from V and 6 bases from J, the gap between germline ends came to 16 bases. Germline loops: CDR1 KGHSH, CDR2 LQKENI. Using reference TRBV18 and TRBJ2-7 for the parts outside the CDR3, the full variable domain is NAGVMQNPRHLVRRRGQEARLRCSPMKGHSHVYWYRQLPEEGLKFMVYLQKENIIDESGMPKERFSAEFPKEGPSILRIQQVVRGDSAAYFCASSPQAPPGSEQYFGPGTRLTVT.